This is a list of T cell receptor beta chains from one sample in a study of blood T cell repertoires in COVID-19. The repertoire was sequenced with immunoSEQ multiplex PCR; TCRdb's copy has only in-frame clones and lacks some. Seen here are about 40,000 clones, roughly 80% observed once, and the top ten hold 25% to 30%. The sequenced material came from peripheral blood. Receptors originate from a woman in her sixties or seventies with acute or convalescent COVID-19. Each CDR3 is given with its conserved first and last residue. D genes are given only for firm matches. Not all rows give a size; the values are once, few, many and, for expanded clones, a class.

TRBV9	.	TRBJ1-3	TRBD1	TGTGCCAGCAGCGTAGGGCGGGGGACAGGAGCGTTCTCTGGAAACACCATATATTTT	CASSVGRGTGAFSGNTIYF
TRBV5-8	.	TRBJ1-1	.	TGTGCCAGCAGCTCCTTCCAGGGTTTGGCCACTGAAGCTTTCTTT	CASSSFQGLATEAFF
TRBV4-2	once	TRBJ2-5	TRBD2	TGTGCCAGCAGCCAAGATCGGCGGGCTAGCGGGGGGAAAGAGACCCAGTACTTC	CASSQDRRASGGKETQYF
TRBV19	.	TRBJ1-5	.	TGTGCCAGTAGTATTATGGGGCGCGGGCCCCAGCATTTT	CASSIMGRGPQHF
TRBV7-8	.	TRBJ2-7	TRBD2	TGTGCCAGCAGCTTATTAGCGGGACGCTACGAGCAGTACTTC	CASSLLAGRYEQYF
TRBV2	.	TRBJ2-7	.	TGTGCCAGCAGTCTGGGGGGTTCCTACGAGCAGTACTTC	CASSLGGSYEQYF
TRBV7-3	.	TRBJ2-1	TRBD1	TGTGCCAGCAGCTCGGGACAGGGAGACCGCAATGAGCAGTTCTTC	CASSSGQGDRNEQFF
TRBV7-2	.	TRBJ1-1	.	TGTGCCAGCAGCCTCACGAGTCTAGAAGCCCTCGTGAACACTGAAGCTTTCTTT	CASSLTSLEALVNTEAFF
TRBV7-9	.	TRBJ1-4	.	TGTGCCAGCAGCCCGAGAGGGCCGGATGAAAAACTGTTTTTT	CASSPRGPDEKLFF
TRBV18	.	TRBJ2-7	TRBD2	TGTGCCAGCTCACCACCGGGACTAGCGGGGGATACCTACGAGCAGTACTTC	CASSPPGLAGDTYEQYF
TRBV3-1/TRBV3-2	.	TRBJ2-7	.	TGTGCCAGCAGCCAAGCCCCGACTACCCCTCAATACGAGCAGTACTTC	CASSQAPTTPQYEQYF
TRBV3-1/TRBV3-2	.	TRBJ2-7	TRBD2	TGTGCCAGCAGCCAAGACAGAGCGAGCGGGAGAGGGTCCTACGAGCAGTACTTC	CASSQDRASGRGSYEQYF
TRBV6-6	.	TRBJ1-2	TRBD1	TGTGCCAGCAGTACCGGGACAGGGATGGGCTACACCTTC	CASSTGTGMGYTF
TRBV19	.	TRBJ2-7	TRBD1	TGTGCCAGTAGTATACCAGGGGGTGACGAGCAGTACTTC	CASSIPGGDEQYF
TRBV5-1	.	TRBJ2-7	TRBD1	TGCGCCAGCAGCTCGGCAGGGGGCTGGGACGAGCAGTACTTC	CASSSAGGWDEQYF
TRBV28	once	TRBJ1-4	TRBD1	TGTGCCAGCAGGGAGACAGGGGGCGAAACTAATGAAAAACTGTTTTTT	CASRETGGETNEKLFF
TRBV7-2	.	TRBJ1-1	.	TGTGCCAGCAGCTTATTTAACCCGAGATTGATGAACACTGAAGCTTTCTTT	CASSLFNPRLMNTEAFF
TRBV19	.	TRBJ1-2	.	TGTGCCAGTAGCGGGGGGCTATTGTATGGCTACACCTTC	CASSGGLLYGYTF
TRBV29-1	once	TRBJ2-3	TRBD1	TGCAGCGTTGAAGAGAAGGGACAGGGGTGGTATACGCAGTATTTT	CSVEEKGQGWYTQYF
TRBV2	few	TRBJ1-2	.	TGTGCCAGCAGTGTTGGGCAGGGAGGAGGCTACACCTTC	CASSVGQGGGYTF
TRBV5-6	.	TRBJ2-2	.	TGTGCCAGCAGCTTGGGAGGTCCGACCGGGGAGCTGTTTTTT	CASSLGGPTGELFF
TRBV27	.	TRBJ2-7	TRBD2	TGTGCCAGCAGTTTGGGGACTAGCGGGAGTTACGAGCAGTACTTC	CASSLGTSGSYEQYF
TRBV6-6	.	TRBJ1-3	TRBD1	TGTGCCACGACAGGGGCTAGGTCTGGAAACACCATATATTTT	CATTGARSGNTIYF
TRBV9	.	TRBJ2-3	.	TGTGCCAGCGGAGACCCGGTGGCGAGGACAGATACGCAGTATTTT	CASGDPVARTDTQYF
TRBV7-6	.	TRBJ2-7	TRBD2	TGTGCCAGCAGCTTACGACACGGGACTAGCGGGAGGGGGTACTACGAGCAGTACTTC	CASSLRHGTSGRGYYEQYF
TRBV5-8	.	TRBJ1-1	.	TGTGCCAGCAGCTTTCAAGCCAGGGGCGGGGAAGCTTTCTTT	CASSFQARGGEAFF
TRBV18	.	TRBJ2-5	.	TGTGCCAGCTCACCACTACGTCCCTCGGGGGATACCCAGTACTTC	CASSPLRPSGDTQYF
TRBV24-1	.	TRBJ1-3	.	TGTGCCACCAGTGACTTAGAGAGCTCTGGAAACACCATATATTTT	CATSDLESSGNTIYF
TRBV6-6	.	TRBJ1-1	TRBD1	TGTGCCAGCAGAGATCCGACAGGGACTGAAGCTTTCTTT	CASRDPTGTEAFF
TRBV2	few	TRBJ1-1	TRBD1	TGTGCCAGCAGTGGAGGGGGCCTTATCAACACTGAAGCTTTCTTT	CASSGGGLINTEAFF
TRBV11-3	.	TRBJ2-3	.	TGTGCCAGCAGCTTAGGTACAGACCCCACAGATACGCAGTATTTT	CASSLGTDPTDTQYF
TRBV19	.	TRBJ1-2	.	TGTGCCAGTAGTACTTTGGACAGCCTCTCTAACTATGGCTACACCTTC	CASSTLDSLSNYGYTF
TRBV4-3	.	TRBJ2-1	TRBD1	TGCGCCAGCAGCCAAGAAACTAGACAGGGGGTTGATGAGCAGTTCTTC	CASSQETRQGVDEQFF
TRBV6-5	.	TRBJ1-2	TRBD1	TGTGCCAGCAGATACTGGGACAGGAACAACTATGGCTACACCTTC	CASRYWDRNNYGYTF
TRBV6-2/TRBV6-3	.	TRBJ1-5	TRBD1	TGTGCCAGCAGCAATGGACAGGGCCGCAATCAGCCCCAGCATTTT	CASSNGQGRNQPQHF
TRBV20-1	.	TRBJ2-3	.	TGCAGTGCTAGTATCACAGATACGAAGTATTTT	CSASITDTKYF
TRBV11-2	.	TRBJ1-2	.	TGTGCCAGCAGCCTCCCGGGGAGGGGGAGAGGGGGCTACACCTTC	CASSLPGRGRGGYTF
TRBV19	.	TRBJ1-1	TRBD1	TGTGCCAGTAGTATGGACAGGGAGGGGGCTGAAGCTTTCTTT	CASSMDREGAEAFF
TRBV7-9	.	TRBJ2-7	TRBD1	TGTGCCAGCAGCTTGGCGCAGGGGGATGGGGAGCAGTACTTC	CASSLAQGDGEQYF
TRBV4-2	few	TRBJ2-2	TRBD2	TGTGCCAGCAGCCAAGTTGGCCAGCGGGGGAGAGGGGAGCTGTTTTTT	CASSQVGQRGRGELFF